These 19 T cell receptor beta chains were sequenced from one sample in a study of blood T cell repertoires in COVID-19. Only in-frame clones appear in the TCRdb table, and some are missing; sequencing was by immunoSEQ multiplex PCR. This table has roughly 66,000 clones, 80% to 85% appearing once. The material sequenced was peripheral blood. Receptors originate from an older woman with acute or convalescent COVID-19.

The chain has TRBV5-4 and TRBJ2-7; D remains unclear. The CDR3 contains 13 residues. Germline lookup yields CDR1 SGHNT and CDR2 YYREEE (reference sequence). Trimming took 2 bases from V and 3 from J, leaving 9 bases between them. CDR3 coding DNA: TGTGCCAGCAGCTTCCCACAAGACTACGAGCAGTACTTC. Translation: CASSFPQDYEQYF.

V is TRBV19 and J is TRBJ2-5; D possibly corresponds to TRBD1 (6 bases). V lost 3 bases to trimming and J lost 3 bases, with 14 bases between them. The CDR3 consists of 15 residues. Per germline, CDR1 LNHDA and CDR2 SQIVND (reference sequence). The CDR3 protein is CASSMSRTAKETQYF. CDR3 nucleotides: TGTGCCAGTAGTATGTCAAGGACAGCGAAAGAGACCCAGTACTTC.

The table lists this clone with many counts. DNA of the CDR3: TGTGCCAGCAGTTACCCCAGGGCAGGGCTCGGAAACACCATATATTTT. Translation: CASSYPRAGLGNTIYF. The chain couples TRBV6-6 to TRBJ1-3, with D possibly TRBD1 on 5 matching bases. Germline CDR1 and CDR2: MNHNY and SVGAGI (reference sequence). There are 16 residues in the CDR3. V was cut by 2 bases and J by 4 bases, with 15 bases left in between.

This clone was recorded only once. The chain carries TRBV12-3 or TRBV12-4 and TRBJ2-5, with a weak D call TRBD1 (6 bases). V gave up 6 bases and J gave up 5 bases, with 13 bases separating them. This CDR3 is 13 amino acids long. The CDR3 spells CASRPAGAETQYF. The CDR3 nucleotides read TGTGCCAGCAGACCAGCAGGGGCGGAGACCCAGTACTTC.

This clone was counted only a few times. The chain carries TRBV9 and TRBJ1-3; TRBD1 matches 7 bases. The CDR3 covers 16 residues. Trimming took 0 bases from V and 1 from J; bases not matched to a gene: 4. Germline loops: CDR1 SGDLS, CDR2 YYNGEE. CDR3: CASSVGGRGSGNTIYF. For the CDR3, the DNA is TGTGCCAGCAGCGTAGGAGGCAGGGGGTCTGGAAACACCATATATTTT.

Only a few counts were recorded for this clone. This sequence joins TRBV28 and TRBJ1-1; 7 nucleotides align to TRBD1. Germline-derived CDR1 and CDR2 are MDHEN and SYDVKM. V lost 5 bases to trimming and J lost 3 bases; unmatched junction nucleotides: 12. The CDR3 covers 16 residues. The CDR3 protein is CASSPLGGQRYTEAFF. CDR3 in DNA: TGTGCCAGCAGTCCACTAGGGGGACAGCGATACACTGAAGCTTTCTTT.

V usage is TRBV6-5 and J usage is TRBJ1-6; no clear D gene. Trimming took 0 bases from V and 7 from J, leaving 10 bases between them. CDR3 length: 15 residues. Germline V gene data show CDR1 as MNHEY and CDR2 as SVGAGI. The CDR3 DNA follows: TGTGCCAGCAGTTACTCGAGGCCTCCAAATTCACCCCTCCACTTT. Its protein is CASSYSRPPNSPLHF.

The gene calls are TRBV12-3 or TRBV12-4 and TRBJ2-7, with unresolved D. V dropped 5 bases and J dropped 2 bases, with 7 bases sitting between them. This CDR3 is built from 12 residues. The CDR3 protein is CASSHNPYEQYF. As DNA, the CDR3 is TGTGCCAGCAGTCACAACCCCTACGAGCAGTACTTC.

The CDR3 here is CASSLVGQGNSDGELFF. The CDR3 coding sequence is TGTGCCAGCAGCTTAGTGGGACAGGGTAATAGTGACGGGGAGCTGTTTTTT. V is TRBV7-2 and J is TRBJ2-2, with TRBD1 identical over 9 bases. Germline CDR1 is SGHTA and CDR2 is FQGNSA. This CDR3 spans 17 amino acids. Germline trimming cut 1 base from V and 7 bases from J; bases unmatched to any gene: 10.

CDR3 sequence reads: CASSPSGGAYNEQFF. The CDR3 nucleotides read TGTGCCAGCAGTCCTAGCGGGGGGGCCTACAATGAGCAGTTCTTC. The chain uses TRBV2 and TRBJ2-1, with 12 bases that match TRBD2. Germline-derived CDR1 and CDR2 are SNHLY and FYNNEI. The CDR3 loop spans 15 amino acids. V dropped 5 bases and J dropped 2; count of bases not matched to a gene: 1.

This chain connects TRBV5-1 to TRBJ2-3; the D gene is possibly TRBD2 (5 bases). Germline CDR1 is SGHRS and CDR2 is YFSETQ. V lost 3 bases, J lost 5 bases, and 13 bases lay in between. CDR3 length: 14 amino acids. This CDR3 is CASSSGVGRDTQYF. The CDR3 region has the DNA TGCGCCAGCAGCTCCGGGGTTGGCAGAGATACGCAGTATTTT.

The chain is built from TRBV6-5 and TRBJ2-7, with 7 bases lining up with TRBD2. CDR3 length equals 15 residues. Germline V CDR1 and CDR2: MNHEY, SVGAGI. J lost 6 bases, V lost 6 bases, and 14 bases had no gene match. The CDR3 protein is CASRLPATSEGEQYF. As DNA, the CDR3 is TGTGCCAGCAGGCTCCCCGCCACTAGCGAGGGCGAGCAGTACTTC.

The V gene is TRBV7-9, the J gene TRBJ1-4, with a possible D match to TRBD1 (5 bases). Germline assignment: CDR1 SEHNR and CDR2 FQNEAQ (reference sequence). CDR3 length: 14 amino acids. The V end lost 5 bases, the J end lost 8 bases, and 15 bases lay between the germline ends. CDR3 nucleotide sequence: TGTGCCAGCAGCCCCGGGGGGGAAGAGGAAAAACTGTTTTTT. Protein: CASSPGGEEEKLFF.

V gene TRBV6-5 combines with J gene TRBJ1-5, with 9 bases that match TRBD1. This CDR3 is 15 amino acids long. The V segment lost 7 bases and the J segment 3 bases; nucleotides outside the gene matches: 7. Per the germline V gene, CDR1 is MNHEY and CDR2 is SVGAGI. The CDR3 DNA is TGTGCCAGCAAGGGGGACAGGGTCGTCAATCAGCCCCAGCATTTT. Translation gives CASKGDRVVNQPQHF.

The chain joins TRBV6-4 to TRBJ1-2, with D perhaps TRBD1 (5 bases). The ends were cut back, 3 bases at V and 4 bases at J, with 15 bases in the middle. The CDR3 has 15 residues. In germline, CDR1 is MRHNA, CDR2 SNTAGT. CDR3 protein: CASSEYGGIGYGYTF. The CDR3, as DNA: TGTGCCAGCAGTGAATACGGGGGAATCGGCTATGGCTACACCTTC.

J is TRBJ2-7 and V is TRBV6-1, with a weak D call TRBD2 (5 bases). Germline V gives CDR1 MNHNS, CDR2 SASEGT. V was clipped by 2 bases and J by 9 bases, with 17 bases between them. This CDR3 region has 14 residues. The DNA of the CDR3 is TGTGCCAGCAGTGAATTGGGTGGTGACTATGGGCAGTACTTC. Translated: CASSELGGDYGQYF.

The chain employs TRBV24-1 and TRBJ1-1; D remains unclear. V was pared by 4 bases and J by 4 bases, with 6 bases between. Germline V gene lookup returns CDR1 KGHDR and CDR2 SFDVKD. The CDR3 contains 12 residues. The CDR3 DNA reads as TGTGCCACCAGTGAGTACGGCACTGAAGCTTTCTTT. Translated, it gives CATSEYGTEAFF.

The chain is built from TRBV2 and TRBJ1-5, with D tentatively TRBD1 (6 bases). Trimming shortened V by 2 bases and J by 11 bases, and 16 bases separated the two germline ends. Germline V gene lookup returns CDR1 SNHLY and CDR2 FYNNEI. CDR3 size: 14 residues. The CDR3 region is CASSETDHGQTQHF. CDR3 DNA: TGTGCCAGCAGTGAAACGGATCATGGACAGACCCAGCATTTT.

The CDR3 DNA reads as TGCGCCAGCAGCTTGGCCGGCGGGGGACACACAGGCACAGATACGCAGTATTTT. Its translation is CASSLAGGGHTGTDTQYF. This chain joins TRBV5-1 and TRBJ2-3, with a possible D match to TRBD2 (7 bases). The germline gives CDR1 SGHRS, CDR2 YFSETQ. Trimming took off 0 bases at V and 1 base at J, with 18 bases between the two ends. The CDR3 is 18 amino acids.